A single sample is the source of the 16 T cell receptor beta chains below, sequenced in a study of Ad26.COV2.S vaccination and SARS-CoV-2 variants. TCRdb keeps only in-frame clones here, not all; method: immunoSEQ multiplex PCR. The sample lists about 380,000 clones; about 83% were seen once. The treatment is: 19 received Ad26.COV2.S at low or high dose, single or two shots; five or six received placebo; per-sample allocation not given. Specimen acquisition occurred on day 63 following the initial vaccine or placebo injection. The sample here was peripheral blood, taken in a trial of Ad26.COV2.S vaccine versus placebo. Every receptor here comes from a person aged 18-65 years who received the Ad26.COV2.S COVID-19 vaccine or a placebo.

J is TRBJ1-1 and V is TRBV20-1; 8 bases are shared with TRBD1. The V gene end was trimmed by 3 bases and the J gene end by 0 bases; junction bases not matched to a gene: 3. This CDR3 has 14 residues. Germline loops: CDR1 DFQATT, CDR2 SNEGSKA (reference sequence). Here the CDR3 DNA reads TGCAGTGCTAGTCAGGGGGCTGTGAACACTGAAGCTTTCTTT. It translates to CSASQGAVNTEAFF.

The gene calls are TRBV3-1 (or the pseudogene TRBV3-2) and TRBJ2-3; unclear D gene. In germline, CDR1 is LGHDT, CDR2 YNNKEL (reference sequence). V gave up 0 bases and J gave up 6 bases, with 10 bases separating them. CDR3 size: 14 residues. The CDR3 here is CASSQDLVVDTQYF. CDR3 nucleotide sequence: TGTGCCAGCAGCCAAGATCTTGTGGTTGATACGCAGTATTTT.

This clone was detected only a few times. The J gene is TRBJ1-1, the V gene TRBV6-1; no reliable D call. The CDR3 covers 13 residues. Germline CDR1 and CDR2: MNHNS and SASEGT. The ends were cut back, 0 bases at V and 3 bases at J, with 5 bases in the middle. The CDR3 protein is CASSEAQHTEAFF. The CDR3 nucleotides read TGTGCCAGCAGTGAAGCGCAGCACACTGAAGCTTTCTTT.

The V gene is TRBV19, the J gene TRBJ2-7, with D uncertain. The germline CDR1 and CDR2 sequences are LNHDA and SQIVND (reference sequence). The CDR3 totals 13 residues. Trimming left V 2 bases short and J 6 bases short, with 11 bases between. CDR3 in DNA: TGTGCCAGTAGTATAACTGGTCTCGCCGAGCAGTACTTC. Translating it yields CASSITGLAEQYF.

V and J are TRBV9 and TRBJ2-7; 10 bases are shared with TRBD2. The germline V gene has CDR1 SGDLS and CDR2 YYNGEE. The CDR3 runs to 14 residues. V was pared by 4 bases and J by 4 bases, with 5 bases of the junction left unmatched. The CDR3 DNA follows: TGTGCCAGCAGCCCTGGACTAGCGGAGTACGAGCAGTACTTC. Residues: CASSPGLAEYEQYF. The full variable domain, completed using reference TRBV9 and TRBJ2-7, is DSGVTQTPKHLITATGQRVTLRCSPRSGDLSVYWYQQSLDQGLQFLIQYYNGEERAKGNILERFSAQQFPDLHSELNLSSLELGDSALYFCASSPGLAEYEQYFGPGTRLTVT.

The chain couples TRBV3-1 (or the pseudogene TRBV3-2) to TRBJ2-7; D is tentatively TRBD1 or TRBD2 (6 bases each). There are 14 residues in the CDR3. V lost 4 bases and J 1 base, leaving 11 bases between the germline ends. CDR1 is LGHDT and CDR2 is YNNKEL in the germline V gene (reference sequence). CDR3 nucleotides: TGTGCCAGCAGCCGGGGGGCGTCGTCCTACGAGCAGTACTTC. This sequence encodes CASSRGASSYEQYF.

With respect to this clone: One end of the junction varies from germline; a read error may be responsible. The gene calls are TRBV10-1 and TRBJ1-3, with no clear D. The CDR3 length is 10 residues. Germline assignment: CDR1 WNHNN and CDR2 SYGVQD (reference sequence). The CDR3 sequence is CASSEPGPIF. CDR3 bases: TGCGCCAGCAGTGAACCGGGCCCAATTTTC.

The genes are TRBV18 and TRBJ1-2, with a possible D match to TRBD1 (5 bases). Trimming removed 6 bases at V and 2 bases at J, with 10 bases between. Germline assignment: CDR1 KGHSH and CDR2 LQKENI. There are 13 residues in the CDR3. This chain's CDR3 is CASSPDSNYGYTF. CDR3 nucleotide sequence: TGTGCCAGCTCCCCCGACAGCAACTATGGCTACACCTTC.

V gene TRBV7-2 combines with J gene TRBJ1-6, with 8 bases matching TRBD1. The CDR3 extends over 15 amino acids. The V gene's germline CDR1 is SGHTA and CDR2 FQGNSA. V lost 5 bases to trimming and J lost 7 bases; unmatched junction nucleotides: 7. CDR3 coding DNA: TGTGCCAGCAGCGTCCAGGGGGCGCAGAATTCACCCCTCCACTTT. Amino acids: CASSVQGAQNSPLHF. Using reference TRBV7-2 and TRBJ1-6 for the parts outside the CDR3, the full variable domain is GAGVSQSPSNKVTEKGKDVELRCDPISGHTALYWYRQSLGQGLEFLIYFQGNSAPDKSGLPSDRFSAERTGGSVSTLTIQRTQQEDSAVYLCASSVQGAQNSPLHFGNGTRLTVT.

The chain joins TRBV7-3 to TRBJ2-2; 8 nucleotides align to TRBD1. Germline values: CDR1 SGHTA, CDR2 FQGTGA. The CDR3 runs to 14 residues. After removal of 5 bases from V and 5 bases from J, the junction contained 4 bases not matched to a gene. The CDR3 nucleotides are TGTGCCAGCAGCCGGGGGACAGGTACCGGGGAGCTGTTTTTT. Its protein product is CASSRGTGTGELFF.

The chain couples TRBV5-1 to TRBJ2-3, with 11 bases lining up with TRBD2. This CDR3 contains 16 residues. Looked up from germline, CDR1 is SGHRS and CDR2 is YFSETQ. Trimming took 0 bases from V and 6 from J; bases not matched to a gene: 6. The CDR3 spells CASSLAVSGGADTQYF. The CDR3 DNA follows: TGCGCCAGCAGCTTGGCTGTTAGCGGGGGGGCGGATACGCAGTATTTT.

The rearrangement links TRBV24-1 to TRBJ2-1, with a weak D call TRBD1 (6 bases). The CDR3 length is 15 residues. Trimming cost V 0 bases and J 6 bases, with 11 bases left between them. Germline lookup yields CDR1 KGHDR and CDR2 SFDVKD. CDR3 DNA sequence: TGTGCCACCAGTGATTTGCAAGTCAGGGGCAATGAGCAGTTCTTC. Amino acid sequence: CATSDLQVRGNEQFF.

The V and J genes are TRBV13 and TRBJ2-2; D might be TRBD2 (5 bases). This CDR3 has 17 residues. V lost 5 bases to trimming and J lost 1 base, with 17 bases between them. The germline CDR1 and CDR2 sequences are PRHDT and FYEKMQ (reference sequence). CDR3 region: CASSLAYGELNTGELFF. CDR3 coding DNA: TGTGCCAGCAGCCTAGCTTACGGGGAACTGAACACCGGGGAGCTGTTTTTT.

The gene calls are TRBV6-1 and TRBJ1-2; D is unclear. Germline assignment: CDR1 MNHNS and CDR2 SASEGT. CDR3 length equals 13 residues. Trimming left V 2 bases short and J 9 bases short, with 13 bases between. This CDR3 is CASSEPPAERYTF. The CDR3 nucleotides are TGTGCCAGCAGTGAACCCCCGGCAGAGCGCTACACCTTC.

The V and J genes are TRBV7-2 and TRBJ2-7; D gene uncertain. The V end lost 4 bases, the J end lost 0 bases, and 13 bases lay between the germline ends. Germline V lookup: CDR1 SGHTA, CDR2 FQGNSA. The CDR3 runs to 15 residues. The CDR3 DNA reads as TGTGCCAGCAGCTCTGAGGCCTTTAGCTCCTACGAGCAGTACTTC. Translating gives CASSSEAFSSYEQYF. Full variable domain (missing parts from reference TRBV7-2 and TRBJ2-7): GAGVSQSPSNKVTEKGKDVELRCDPISGHTALYWYRQSLGQGLEFLIYFQGNSAPDKSGLPSDRFSAERTGGSVSTLTIQRTQQEDSAVYLCASSSEAFSSYEQYFGPGTRLTVT.

The chain carries TRBV7-9 and TRBJ1-4; D is undetermined. Germline V gives CDR1 SEHNR, CDR2 FQNEAQ (reference sequence). The V and J ends lost 2 bases and 4 bases respectively, with 14 bases between them. This CDR3 comprises 16 residues. CDR3 in amino acids: CASSLNVRQNNEKLFF. For the CDR3, the DNA is TGTGCCAGCAGCTTAAATGTCCGGCAGAATAATGAAAAACTGTTTTTT.